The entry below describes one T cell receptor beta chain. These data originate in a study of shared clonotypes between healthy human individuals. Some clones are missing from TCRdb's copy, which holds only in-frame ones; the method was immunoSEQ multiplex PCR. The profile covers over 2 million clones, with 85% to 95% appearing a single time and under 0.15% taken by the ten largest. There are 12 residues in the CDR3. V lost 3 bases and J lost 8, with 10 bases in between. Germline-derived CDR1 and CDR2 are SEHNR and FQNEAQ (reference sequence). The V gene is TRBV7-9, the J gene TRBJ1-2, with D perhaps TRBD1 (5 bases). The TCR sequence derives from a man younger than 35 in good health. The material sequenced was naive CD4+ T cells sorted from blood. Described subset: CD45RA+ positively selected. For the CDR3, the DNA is TGTGCCAGCAGCTTCTCAGGGAACGGCTACACCTTC. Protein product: CASSFSGNGYTF.